The sequence of this TCR beta chain was determined in a study of blood T cell repertoires in COVID-19. Some clones are missing from TCRdb's copy, which holds only in-frame ones; the method was immunoSEQ multiplex PCR. The sample holds 280,000 or so clones, approximately 86% seen once. The ends were cut back, 2 bases at V and 1 base at J, with 14 bases in the middle. Germline assignment: CDR1 GTSNPN and CDR2 SVGIG (reference sequence). This CDR3 has 16 amino acids. The receptor was derived from a woman under 40 who had recovered from COVID-19. The chain carries TRBV30 and TRBJ2-2; possibly TRBD1 for D (6 bases). The sample taken for sequencing was peripheral blood. The DNA of the CDR3 is TGTGCCTGGAGTCCCCCCCGGACAGTGAACACCGGGGAGCTGTTTTTT. This sequence encodes CAWSPPRTVNTGELFF.